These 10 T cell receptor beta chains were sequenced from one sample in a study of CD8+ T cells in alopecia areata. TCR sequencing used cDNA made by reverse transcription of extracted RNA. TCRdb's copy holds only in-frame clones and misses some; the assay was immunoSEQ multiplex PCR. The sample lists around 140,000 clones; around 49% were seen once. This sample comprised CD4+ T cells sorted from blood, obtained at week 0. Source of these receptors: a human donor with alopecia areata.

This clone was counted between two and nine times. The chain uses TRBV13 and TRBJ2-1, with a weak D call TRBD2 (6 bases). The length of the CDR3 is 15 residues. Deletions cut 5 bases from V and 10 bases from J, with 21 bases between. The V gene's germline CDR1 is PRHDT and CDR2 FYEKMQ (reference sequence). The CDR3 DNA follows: TGTGCCAGCAGCCTCCCGGCGGGAACCCGCCGAGAGCAGTTCTTC. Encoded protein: CASSLPAGTRREQFF.

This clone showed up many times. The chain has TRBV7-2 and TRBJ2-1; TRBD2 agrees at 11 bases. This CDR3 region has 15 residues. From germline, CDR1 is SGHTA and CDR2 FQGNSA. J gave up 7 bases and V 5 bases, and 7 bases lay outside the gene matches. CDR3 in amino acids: CASSRALAGVNEQFF. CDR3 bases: TGTGCCAGCAGCCGGGCACTAGCGGGAGTTAATGAGCAGTTCTTC.

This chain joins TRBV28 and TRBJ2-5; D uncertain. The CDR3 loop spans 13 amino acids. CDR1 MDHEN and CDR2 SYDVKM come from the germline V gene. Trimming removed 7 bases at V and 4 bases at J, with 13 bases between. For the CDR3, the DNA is TGTGCCAGCACCGTTGACAAGGCAGAGACCCAGTACTTC. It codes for CASTVDKAETQYF. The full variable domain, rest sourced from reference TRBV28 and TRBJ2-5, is DVKVTQSSRYLVKRTGEKVFLECVQDMDHENMFWYRQDPGLGLRLIYFSYDVKMKEKGDIPEGYSVSREKKERFSLILESASTNQTSMYLCASTVDKAETQYFGPGTRLLVL.

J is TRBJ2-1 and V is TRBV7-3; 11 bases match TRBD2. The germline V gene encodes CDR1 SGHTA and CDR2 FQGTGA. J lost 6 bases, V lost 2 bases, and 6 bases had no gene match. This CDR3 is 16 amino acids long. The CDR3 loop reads CASSLGPTSGSNEQFF. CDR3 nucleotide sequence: TGTGCCAGCAGCTTAGGTCCCACTAGCGGGAGCAATGAGCAGTTCTTC. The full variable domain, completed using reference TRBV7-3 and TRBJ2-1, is GAGVSQTPSNKVTEKGKYVELRCDPISGHTALYWYRQSLGQGPEFLIYFQGTGAADDSGLPNDRFFAVRPEGSVSTLKIQRTERGDSAVYLCASSLGPTSGSNEQFFGPGTRLTVL.

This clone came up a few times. Here the CDR3 DNA reads TGCGCCAGCAGCTTGGGGCCAGGGGCGACTGGAAACACCATATATTTT. Amino acids: CASSLGPGATGNTIYF. The rearrangement uses TRBV5-1 and TRBJ1-3; possibly TRBD1 for D (6 bases). The V end lost 0 bases, the J end lost 2 bases, and 12 bases lay between the germline ends. CDR3 length equals 16 residues. The germline gives CDR1 SGHRS, CDR2 YFSETQ.

Here the CDR3 DNA reads TGTGCCTGGAGTGTGGAACCCGGCGGCTACACCTTC. Translated: CAWSVEPGGYTF. The chain joins TRBV30 to TRBJ1-2; D call uncertain. The CDR3 sequence is 12 residues long. Per the germline V gene, CDR1 is GTSNPN and CDR2 is SVGIG (reference sequence). Trimming shortened V by 0 bases and J by 8 bases, and 10 bases separated the two germline ends.

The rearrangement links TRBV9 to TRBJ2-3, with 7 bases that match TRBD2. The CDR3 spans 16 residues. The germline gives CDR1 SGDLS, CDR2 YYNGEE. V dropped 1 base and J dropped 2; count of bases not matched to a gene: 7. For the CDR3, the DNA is TGTGCCAGCAGCGTAAATGAAGCGGGGTACACAGATACGCAGTATTTT. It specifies CASSVNEAGYTDTQYF.

The CDR3 DNA follows: TGTGCCAGCAGCGTTGGGTTCTCTGAAGCTTTCTTT. Amino acids: CASSVGFSEAFF. This chain uses TRBV9 with TRBJ1-1; D call uncertain. The CDR3 covers 12 residues. Germline CDR1 and CDR2: SGDLS and YYNGEE. The V end was cut by 2 bases, the J end by 6 bases, with 8 bases between.

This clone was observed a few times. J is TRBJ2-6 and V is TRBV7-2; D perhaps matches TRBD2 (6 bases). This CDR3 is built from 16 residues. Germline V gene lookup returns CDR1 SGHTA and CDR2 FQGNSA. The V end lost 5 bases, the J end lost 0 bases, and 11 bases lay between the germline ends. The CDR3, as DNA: TGTGCCAGCAGCCGGAGGGGAGACTCTGGGGCCAACGTCCTGACTTTC. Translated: CASSRRGDSGANVLTF.

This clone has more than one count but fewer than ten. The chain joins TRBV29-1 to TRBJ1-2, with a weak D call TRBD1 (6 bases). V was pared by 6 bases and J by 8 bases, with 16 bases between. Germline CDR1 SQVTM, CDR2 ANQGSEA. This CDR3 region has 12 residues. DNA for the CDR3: TGCAGCGTGGCCCCGGGGGCGGGGGGCTACACCTTC. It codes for CSVAPGAGGYTF. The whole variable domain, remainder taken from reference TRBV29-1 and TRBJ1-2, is SAVISQKPSRDICQRGTSLTIQCQVDSQVTMMFWYRQQPGQSLTLIATANQGSEATYESGFVIDKFPISRPNLTFSTLTVSNMSPEDSSIYLCSVAPGAGGYTFGSGTRLTVV.